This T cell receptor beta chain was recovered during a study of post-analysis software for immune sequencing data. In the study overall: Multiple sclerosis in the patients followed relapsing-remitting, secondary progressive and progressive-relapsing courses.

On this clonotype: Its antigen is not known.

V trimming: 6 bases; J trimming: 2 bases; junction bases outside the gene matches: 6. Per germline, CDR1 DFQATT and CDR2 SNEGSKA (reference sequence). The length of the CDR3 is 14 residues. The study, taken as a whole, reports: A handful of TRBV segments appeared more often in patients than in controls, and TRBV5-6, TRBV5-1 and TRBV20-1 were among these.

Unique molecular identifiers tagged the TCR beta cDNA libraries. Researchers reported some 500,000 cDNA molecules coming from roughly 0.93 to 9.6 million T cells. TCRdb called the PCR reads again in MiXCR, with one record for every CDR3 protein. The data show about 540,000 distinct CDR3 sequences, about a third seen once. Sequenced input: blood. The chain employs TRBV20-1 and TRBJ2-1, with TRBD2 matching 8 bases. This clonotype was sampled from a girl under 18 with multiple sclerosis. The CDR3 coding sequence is TGCAGTGCCTCTTCGACTAGCGCCTACAATGAGCAGTTCTTC. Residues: CSASSTSAYNEQFF.